The 3 T cell receptor beta chains below come from one sample, sequenced in a study of CD8 T cells in ankylosing spondylitis. TCRdb used MiXCR to reprocess the 5' RACE reads, holding one entry per CDR3 protein. Among some 800,000 distinct CDR3 sequences listed, about 10% were seen once. Study-wide results and limits: A TCR beta motif made of fewer than ten highly homologous variants seemed typical of ankylosing spondylitis blood.

Their specific antigens are unknown. Source material: blood, either unsorted or a sorted T cell fraction (not recorded which). These receptor sequences come from a male donor with ankylosing spondylitis.

V is TRBV7-2 and J is TRBJ2-1; 10 bases agree with TRBD2. Unmatched junction bases numbered 11, after V lost 8 bases and J lost 7 bases. Germline V gene lookup returns CDR1 SGHTA and CDR2 FQGNSA. The CDR3 runs 15 residues. CDR3 bases: TGTGCCAGCTCCCTAGCGGGAGTGACGGGAAATGAGCAGTTCTTC. Protein sequence: CASSLAGVTGNEQFF.

The V call is TRBV20-1, the J call TRBJ1-4, with no clear D. The CDR3 has 12 amino acids. From germline, CDR1 is DFQATT and CDR2 SNEGSKA (reference sequence). V gave up 1 base and J gave up 6 bases, with 6 bases separating them. The DNA for the CDR3 is TGCAGTGCTAGAGTGGTTGATGAAAAACTGTTTTTT. Its translation: CSARVVDEKLFF.

This clonotype has just a few counts. The chain recombines TRBV7-2 with TRBJ2-7; TRBD2 aligns across 8 bases. Germline CDR1 is SGHTA and CDR2 is FQGNSA. Germline trimming cut 1 base from V and 7 bases from J; bases unmatched to any gene: 6. The CDR3 runs to 14 residues. The CDR3 sequence: CASSLGGTRGEQYF. The CDR3 coding sequence is TGTGCCAGCAGCTTAGGGGGGACTAGAGGGGAGCAGTACTTC.